The 12 T cell receptor beta chains listed next were all sequenced from one sample in a study of T cell clusters in autoimmune cytopenias. Each sample's input was around 270 ng genomic DNA, 40,000 or so genome equivalents. One tube held mixed TRB-A and TRB-B primer pools for touch-down PCR. TCRdb reprocessed the multiplex PCR reads, with one entry per CDR3 protein and no DNA. The table counts about 6,300 distinct CDR3 sequences; 7.5% to 9.5% lies in the top ten. These data are also associated with another study on T cell repertoires in aging, cancer and after chemotherapy.

Input material: peripheral blood. The receptors were gathered from a human donor in good health.

This clonotype ranks as medium-sized in terms of frequency. V gene TRBV19 combines with J gene TRBJ1-4. Germline loops: CDR1 LNHDA, CDR2 SQIVND (reference sequence). The CDR3 loop spans 17 amino acids. This chain's CDR3 is CASSKGSTDATNEKLFF.

This clonotype is medium-sized (0.01 to 0.1%) by frequency. The gene calls are TRBV11-3 and TRBJ2-7; without DNA, the TCRdb call of TRBD2 cannot be checked. The CDR3 spans 14 residues. Per germline, CDR1 SGHNT and CDR2 YENEEA. CDR3 in amino acids: CASSLRPYDGEQYF.

J is TRBJ2-5 and V is TRBV6-2 or TRBV6-3; without DNA, the TCRdb call of TRBD2 cannot be checked. There are 11 residues in the CDR3. CDR1 is MNHEY, CDR2 SVGEGT, per germline. The CDR3 is CASSSARTQYF.

In terms of frequency, this clonotype is medium-sized. The chain links TRBV19 to TRBJ2-7; TCRdb gives TRBD1 as the D gene, but with no DNA this cannot be confirmed. The CDR3 sequence is 15 residues long. Germline V gene lookup returns CDR1 LNHDA and CDR2 SQIVND (reference sequence). CDR3 sequence: CASSIAWQGAGEQYF.

Considering frequency, this clonotype is large. This chain links TRBV29-1 with TRBJ2-1; lacking DNA, the TRBD1 call made by TCRdb goes unchecked. The CDR3 contains 11 residues. Germline V CDR1 and CDR2: SQVTM, ANQGSEA. CDR3 protein: CSVIVLGEQFF.

The genes are TRBV27 and TRBJ1-5; the TCRdb D gene call, TRBD1, has no DNA to confirm it. This CDR3 is built from 16 residues. Germline CDR1 reads MNHEY; CDR2 reads SMNVEV (reference sequence). The CDR3 is CASSLYSRSTGQPQHF.

The V call is TRBV27, the J call TRBJ1-1. CDR1 and CDR2 (germline): MNHEY, SMNVEV (reference sequence). The CDR3 spans 11 residues. CDR3 region: CASRRDTEAFF.

The rearrangement uses TRBV12-3 or TRBV12-4 and TRBJ2-7; no DNA is available, so the TRBD1 call from TCRdb remains unchecked. This CDR3 comprises 15 residues. CDR3: CASSLNGQIGAEQYF.

The V and J genes are TRBV12-3 or TRBV12-4 and TRBJ1-2; the D gene TCRdb calls, TRBD1, cannot be checked with no DNA. The CDR3 contains 15 residues. CDR3 in amino acids: CASSDGTPTNYGYTF.

This clonotype shows up as medium-sized by frequency. The genes are TRBV12-3 or TRBV12-4 and TRBJ2-3; absent DNA, TCRdb's TRBD2 call cannot be checked. CDR3 length equals 15 residues. The CDR3 reads CASSFGGGDTDTQYF.

The J gene is TRBJ1-2, the V gene TRBV19. The CDR3 is made up of 14 amino acids. Germline lookup yields CDR1 LNHDA and CDR2 SQIVND (reference sequence). The CDR3 loop reads CASSPLVLQYGYTF.

By frequency, this clonotype is medium-sized. The CDR3 loop reads CASSPGQVYGYTF. The chain recombines TRBV6-5 with TRBJ1-2; lacking DNA, the TRBD1 call made by TCRdb goes unchecked. Germline CDR1 reads MNHEY; CDR2 reads SVGAGI. The CDR3 length is 13 residues.